The 5 T cell receptor beta chains in this list originate from one sample, sequenced in a study of T cell responses to AZD1222 COVID-19 vaccine. Some clones are missing from TCRdb's copy, which holds only in-frame ones; the method was immunoSEQ multiplex PCR. The data contain some 120,000 clones, approximately 93% of them seen just once; the ten biggest clones take up approximately 3.1%. Sequences were derived from peripheral blood, sampled on day 0 of AZD1222 vaccination. The source of these receptors is an adult in good health.

The rearrangement uses TRBV6-5 and TRBJ2-7; TRBD1 aligns across 7 bases. The CDR3 is 15 residues long. Germline V gene lookup returns CDR1 MNHEY and CDR2 SVGAGI. V was pared by 6 bases and J by 2 bases, with 10 bases of the junction left unmatched. In nucleotides, the CDR3 is TGTGCCAGCAGCCAAGGGACAGAGACTACCTACGAGCAGTACTTC. Translating gives CASSQGTETTYEQYF.

The V and J genes are TRBV3-1 (or the pseudogene TRBV3-2) and TRBJ2-5, with 7 bases fitting TRBD2. Unmatched junction bases numbered 13, after V lost 5 bases and J lost 1 base. CDR3 length: 17 amino acids. CDR1 LGHDT and CDR2 YNNKEL come from the germline V gene (reference sequence). Written as DNA, the CDR3 is TGTGCCAGCAGCGCTCTCGGGGTAGCGGGTCCCCAAGAGACCCAGTACTTC. This translates into CASSALGVAGPQETQYF.

The chain couples TRBV5-1 to TRBJ2-2; D tentatively fits TRBD1 or TRBD2 (6 bases each). The CDR3 extends over 16 amino acids. V lost 1 base, J lost 4 bases, and 14 bases lay in between. Germline lookup yields CDR1 SGHRS and CDR2 YFSETQ. The CDR3 loop reads CASSLWGATRTGELFF. CDR3 DNA sequence: TGCGCCAGCAGCTTGTGGGGGGCTACCCGCACCGGGGAGCTGTTTTTT.

The V call is TRBV6-4, the J call TRBJ1-4; perhaps TRBD1 as D (5 bases). The CDR3 extends over 20 amino acids. Germline V CDR1 and CDR2: MRHNA, SNTAGT. V lost 2 bases and J lost 7, with 29 bases in between. DNA for the CDR3: TGTGCCAGCAGTGACCTTCGTGAGGGACGGACCGAAGGGGTTAGTGAAAAACTGTTTTTT. It yields the protein CASSDLREGRTEGVSEKLFF.

The rearrangement uses TRBV9 and TRBJ2-7; 8 nucleotides line up with TRBD2. The ends lost 3 bases at V and 0 bases at J; junction bases unmatched: 8. The length of the CDR3 is 16 residues. The germline V gene has CDR1 SGDLS and CDR2 YYNGEE. CDR3 nucleotide sequence: TGTGCCAGCAGCGCCGGGGGGGCACTCAGCTCCTACGAGCAGTACTTC. This encodes CASSAGGALSSYEQYF.